Listed here are 18 T cell receptor beta chains from one sample, sequenced in a study of T cell clonotyping in hematopoietic cell transplantation. This sample's time point: recipient sample about 28 days before transplant, after cytoreduction. The data were produced by immunoSEQ multiplex PCR, yet TCRdb's version contains in-frame clones alone and is incomplete. In the table there are around 15,000 clones, roughly 93% of which are singletons. The sequences come from peripheral blood mononuclear cells, collected before stem cell transplant. These receptors were obtained from a man aged 18 to 29 with biphenotypic leukemia. Some clones in this sample may be carry-over from other donors' samples.

V usage is TRBV7-2 and J usage is TRBJ1-4, with 7 bases aligning to TRBD1. The CDR3 consists of 13 residues. V dropped 6 bases and J dropped 7; count of bases not matched to a gene: 5. CDR1 and CDR2 (germline): SGHTA, FQGNSA. CDR3 DNA sequence: TGTGCCAGCAGGGGACAGACGGGTGAAAAACTGTTTTTT. It encodes CASRGQTGEKLFF.

CDR3 sequence: CAISDDRLYEQYF. As DNA, the CDR3 is TGTGCCATCAGTGACGACAGACTCTACGAGCAGTACTTC. The chain links TRBV10-3 to TRBJ2-7, with D tentatively TRBD1 (5 bases). V was cut by 3 bases and J by 3 bases, with 9 bases left in between. Germline CDR1 and CDR2: ENHRY and SYGVKD. The CDR3 has 13 amino acids.

The chain uses TRBV7-8 and TRBJ2-6; no reliable D call. The CDR3 is 15 amino acids. The germline gives CDR1 SGHVS, CDR2 FQNEAQ. Trimming left V 5 bases short and J 0 bases short, with 8 bases between. The chain's CDR3 is CASSPTFSGANVLTF. In nucleotides, the CDR3 is TGTGCCAGCAGCCCCACCTTCTCTGGGGCCAACGTCCTGACTTTC.

The rearrangement links TRBV6-5 to TRBJ2-7, with D possibly being TRBD1 (5 bases). Trimming stripped 5 bases from V and 7 bases from J, with 15 bases between. Germline lookup yields CDR1 MNHEY and CDR2 SVGAGI. The CDR3 has 13 amino acids. CDR3 residues: CASSLQVAREQYF. The CDR3 coding sequence is TGTGCCAGCAGTCTACAGGTTGCGAGGGAGCAGTACTTC.

The rearrangement joins TRBV4-3 to TRBJ2-5; D possibly corresponds to TRBD2 (6 bases). The CDR3 is made up of 14 amino acids. Trimming removed 0 bases from V and 5 bases from J, with 10 bases in between. Germline values: CDR1 LGHNA, CDR2 YSLEER. CDR3 sequence: CASSQELAGETQYF. The DNA for the CDR3 is TGCGCCAGCAGCCAAGAACTAGCAGGCGAGACCCAGTACTTC.

The rearrangement links TRBV2 to TRBJ2-7; 8 bases map to TRBD1. In germline, CDR1 is SNHLY, CDR2 FYNNEI. J gave up 2 bases and V 10 bases, and 4 bases lay outside the gene matches. The CDR3 runs to 12 residues. The DNA of the CDR3 is TGTGCCACCTCAGGGGGCGCCTACGAGCAGTACTTC. Encoded protein: CATSGGAYEQYF.

There are a few counts of this clone. This chain uses TRBV6-4 with TRBJ2-1, with D maybe TRBD2 (6 bases). Germline assignment: CDR1 MRHNA and CDR2 SNTAGT. This CDR3 is built from 15 residues. V was clipped by 0 bases and J by 5 bases, with 11 bases between them. CDR3 region: CASSDSEGGNNEQFF. The CDR3 DNA reads as TGTGCCAGCAGTGACTCAGAGGGAGGTAACAATGAGCAGTTCTTC.

The rearrangement uses TRBV7-2 and TRBJ1-2, with 10 bases aligning to TRBD1. Germline assignment: CDR1 SGHTA and CDR2 FQGNSA. The CDR3 has 14 residues. V shed 6 bases and J 4 bases; nucleotides not matched to a gene: 5. For the CDR3, the DNA is TGTGCCAGCAGTAACGACAGGGGGCCCTATGGCTACACCTTC. As protein: CASSNDRGPYGYTF.

A single count supports this clone. V is TRBV5-1 and J is TRBJ1-1, with D possibly TRBD1 on 5 matching bases. The CDR3 has 16 amino acids. Germline V lookup: CDR1 SGHRS, CDR2 YFSETQ. V lost 2 bases and J 3 bases, leaving 17 bases between the germline ends. The CDR3 DNA follows: TGCGCCAGCAGCTTAACCCTCAGGGCGAGGGACACTGAAGCTTTCTTT. This sequence encodes CASSLTLRARDTEAFF. Together with reference TRBV5-1 and TRBJ1-1, the CDR3 gives the full variable domain: KAGVTQTPRYLIKTRGQQVTLSCSPISGHRSVSWYQQTPGQGLQFLFEYFSETQRNKGNFPGRFSGRQFSNSRSEMNVSTLELGDSALYLCASSLTLRARDTEAFFGQGTRLTVV.

V is TRBV29-1 and J is TRBJ1-1; no clear D gene. V lost 4 bases to trimming and J lost 0 bases, with 9 bases between them. The length of the CDR3 is 13 residues. CDR1 and CDR2 from the germline V gene are SQVTM and ANQGSEA. CDR3 region: CSVVRGMNTEAFF. The CDR3 DNA reads TGCAGCGTTGTGCGAGGGATGAACACTGAAGCTTTCTTT. The full variable domain, rest sourced from reference TRBV29-1 and TRBJ1-1, is SAVISQKPSRDICQRGTSLTIQCQVDSQVTMMFWYRQQPGQSLTLIATANQGSEATYESGFVIDKFPISRPNLTFSTLTVSNMSPEDSSIYLCSVVRGMNTEAFFGQGTRLTVV.

The CDR3 DNA reads as TGCGCCAGCAGTGGCGGCTGGCAGGTCTATGGCTACACCTTC. Translation gives CASSGGWQVYGYTF. The chain combines TRBV10-2 with TRBJ1-2; D is uncertain. V was cut by 4 bases and J by 4 bases, with 13 bases left in between. CDR3 length equals 14 residues. Germline V gene lookup returns CDR1 WSHSY and CDR2 SAAADI.

This chain joins TRBV20-1 and TRBJ1-1; no reliable D call. The CDR3 length is 10 residues. Germline V lookup: CDR1 DFQATT, CDR2 SNEGSKA (reference sequence). V lost 6 bases, J lost 8 bases, and 10 bases lay in between. The CDR3 reads CSAKGPEAFF. CDR3 coding DNA: TGCAGTGCAAAAGGGCCCGAAGCTTTCTTT.

This chain uses TRBV21-1 with TRBJ2-7; TRBD1, as called in the table, went unchecked against the DNA. TRBV21-1 corresponds to a pseudogene. The CDR3 runs 16 residues. This chain's CDR3 is CASSKPSTGYPYEQYF. Here the CDR3 DNA reads TGTGCCAGCAGCAAACCTTCAACAGGGTACCCCTACGAGCAGTACTTC.

A remark on this clone: Other DNA sequences of this sample code for an identical CDR3. CDR3 nucleotides: TGTGCCAGCAGCTTTGGGAGGAGCTATGGCTACACCTTC. Protein sequence: CASSFGRSYGYTF. The chain couples TRBV5-6 to TRBJ1-2; no clear D. The ends were cut back, 2 bases at V and 4 bases at J, with 9 bases in the middle. CDR1 and CDR2 from the germline V gene are SGHDT and YYEEEE. CDR3 length: 13 amino acids.

This clone was recorded only once. This chain links TRBV7-3 with TRBJ2-3; D may be TRBD1 or TRBD2 (5 bases each). This CDR3 has 14 amino acids. Germline V gives CDR1 SGHTA, CDR2 FQGTGA. V lost 5 bases and J 1 base, leaving 10 bases between the germline ends. CDR3 nucleotides: TGTGCCAGCAGCCGCCGGGACGGCACAGATACGCAGTATTTT. This codes for CASSRRDGTDTQYF.

The chain links TRBV29-1 to TRBJ2-1; 14 bases fit TRBD2. The germline gives CDR1 SQVTM, CDR2 ANQGSEA. The length of the CDR3 is 16 residues. Trimming at V came to 6 bases and at J to 2 bases, leaving 6 bases not matched to a gene. This chain's CDR3 is CSVTGTSGGTYNEQFF. CDR3 bases: TGCAGCGTGACCGGGACTAGCGGGGGAACCTACAATGAGCAGTTCTTC.

This clone is a singleton in its sample. The genes are TRBV25-1 and TRBJ2-1; 12 nucleotides align to TRBD1. Germline CDR1 MGHDK, CDR2 SYGVNS. J lost 6 bases, V lost 4 bases, and 7 bases had no gene match. This CDR3 has 16 amino acids. The CDR3 sequence: CASSGGTGGDLNEQFF. Written as DNA, the CDR3 is TGTGCCAGCAGTGGAGGGACAGGGGGCGACCTCAATGAGCAGTTCTTC. Using reference TRBV25-1 and TRBJ2-1 for the parts outside the CDR3, the full variable domain is EADIYQTPRYLVIGTGKKITLECSQTMGHDKMYWYQQDPGMELHLIHYSYGVNSTEKGDLSSESTVSRIRTEHFPLTLESARPSHTSQYLCASSGGTGGDLNEQFFGPGTRLTVL.

The rearrangement joins TRBV5-8 to TRBJ2-1, with TRBD2 identical over 12 bases. From germline, CDR1 is SGHTS and CDR2 YDEGEE. This CDR3 has 17 amino acids. The V gene end was trimmed by 0 bases and the J gene end by 8 bases; junction bases not matched to a gene: 9. Written as DNA, the CDR3 is TGTGCCAGCAGCTTGGCGGTGCTAGCGGGGGGGTATCATGAGCAGTTCTTC. Translating gives CASSLAVLAGGYHEQFF.